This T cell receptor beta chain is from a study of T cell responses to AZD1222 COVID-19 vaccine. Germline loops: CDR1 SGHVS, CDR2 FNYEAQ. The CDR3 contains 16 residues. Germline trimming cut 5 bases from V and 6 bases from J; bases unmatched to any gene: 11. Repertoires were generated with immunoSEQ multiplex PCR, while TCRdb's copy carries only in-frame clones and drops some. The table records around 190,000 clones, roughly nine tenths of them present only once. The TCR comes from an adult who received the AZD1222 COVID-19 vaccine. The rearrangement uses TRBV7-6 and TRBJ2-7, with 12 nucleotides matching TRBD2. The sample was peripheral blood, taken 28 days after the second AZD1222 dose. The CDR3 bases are TGTGCCAGCAGCGCCTGGACTAGCGGGATGGCGGGCGAGCAGTACTTC. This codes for CASSAWTSGMAGEQYF. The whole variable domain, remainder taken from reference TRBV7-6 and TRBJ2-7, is GAGVSQSPRYKVTKRGQDVALRCDPISGHVSLYWYRQALGQGPEFLTYFNYEAQQDKSGLPNDRFSAERPEGSISTLTIQRTEQRDSAMYRCASSAWTSGMAGEQYFGPGTRLTVT.